Below, one T cell receptor (beta chain) is given with its context. Its target is not known. Trimming removed 1 base from V and 8 bases from J, with 8 bases in between. This CDR3 contains 11 residues. CDR1 is DFQATT and CDR2 is SNEGSKA in the germline V gene (reference sequence). This record comes from a study of T cell responses to AZD1222 COVID-19 vaccine. The study, taken as a whole, reports: CD4 TCRs covered the whole spike, strongest at regions 160-218 and 743-854.

Clones were sequenced by immunoSEQ multiplex PCR, and TCRdb holds only the in-frame ones, with some missing. The sample has roughly 70,000 clones, roughly 78% seen once. The rearrangement joins TRBV20-1 to TRBJ1-1; D is possibly TRBD1 (5 bases). The receptor was isolated from an adult in good health. Sample: peripheral blood, taken on day 0 of MenACWY control vaccination. The CDR3 reads CSARVRTEAFF. Here the CDR3 DNA reads TGCAGTGCTAGAGTAAGGACAGAAGCTTTCTTT.